This T cell receptor beta chain appears in the sequencing data of a study of beta chain features in type 1 diabetes. Study findings and constraints: When Type 1 diabetes patients were examined, their TCRB CDR3s proved moderately but significantly shorter in all four CD4+ subsets. Cells that show high TCR expression could be over-represented by cDNA sequencing. PCR might preferentially amplify shorter templates, equally in patients and controls.

From germline, CDR1 is SGDLS and CDR2 YYNGEE. J lost 0 bases, V lost 5 bases, and 7 bases had no gene match. The CDR3 covers 15 residues. Every bit of the isolated RNA underwent reverse transcription, so sequencing read expressed TCRB transcripts. TCRdb keeps only in-frame clones here, not all; method: immunoSEQ multiplex PCR. The data contain fewer than 18,000 clones, 76% of them seen just once; the ten biggest clones take up less than 0.35%. A note on this clone: Its target is not known.

It was via CD45RO/CCR7/CD25/CD127/CD95/CD27 that CD4+ naive, central memory, regulatory and stem cell-like memory cells were sorted. The chain uses TRBV9 and TRBJ2-7, with 8 bases fitting TRBD2. The sequenced material came from stem cell memory CD4+ T cells from blood. The sequence was obtained from a woman between 18 and 30 years old with type 1 diabetes. The CDR3: CASSLGRVSSYEQYV. The CDR3, as DNA: TGTGCCAGCAGTCTCGGGAGGGTGAGCTCCTACGAGCAGTACGTC.